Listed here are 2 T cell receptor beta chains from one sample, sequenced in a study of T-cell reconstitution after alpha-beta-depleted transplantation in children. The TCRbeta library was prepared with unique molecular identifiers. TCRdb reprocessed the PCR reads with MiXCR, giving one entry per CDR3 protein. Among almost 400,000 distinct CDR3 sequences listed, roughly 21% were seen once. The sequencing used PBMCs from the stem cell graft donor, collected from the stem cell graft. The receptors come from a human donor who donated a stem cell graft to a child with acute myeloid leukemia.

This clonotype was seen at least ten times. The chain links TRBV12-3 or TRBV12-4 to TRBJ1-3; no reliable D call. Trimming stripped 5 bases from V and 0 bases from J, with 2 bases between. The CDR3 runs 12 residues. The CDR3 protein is CASSASGNTIYF. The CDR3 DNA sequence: TGTGCCAGCAGTGCCTCTGGAAACACCATATATTTT.

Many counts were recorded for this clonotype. CDR3 DNA: TGTGCCAGCAGTGACGGGCAGGGAGGGACAGATACGCAGTATTTT. Encoded protein: CASSDGQGGTDTQYF. The rearrangement uses TRBV6-4 and TRBJ2-3; 7 bases are shared with TRBD2. V shed 2 bases, J shed 3 bases, and the junction held 5 bases outside the gene matches. The length of the CDR3 is 15 residues. Germline-derived CDR1 and CDR2 are MRHNA and SNTAGT.